This paragraph reports one TCR beta chain. Antigen: not known. This record belongs to a study of OX40 agonist ivuxolimab in advanced cancers. Turning to the study itself: Having had anti-PD-1, anti-PD-L1 or anti-CTLA-4 therapy before was allowed, and roughly 38% had some. A partial response was reached by three patients: one with hepatocellular carcinoma and two with cutaneous melanoma. Study-wide results and limits: The average count of expanded clones was higher among CD8+ T cells than among CD4+. By week 6 at 0.1 to 3.0 mg/kg, blood CD4+ and CD8+ T cells had expanded clonally.

Sequencing used immunoSEQ multiplex PCR; TCRdb keeps in-frame clones, though not all of them. The repertoire holds 60,000 to 70,000 clones, roughly 89% seen once, with over 1% in the top ten. The sample was CD4+ or CD8+ T cells sorted from blood, taken in a trial of the OX40 agonist ivuxolimab. This TCR derives from an adult with an advanced solid tumor such as melanoma, head and neck, liver or kidney cancer.

CDR3 DNA: TGTGCCAGCAGCTTATCCGGGACCAACTATGGCTACACCTTC. Amino acid sequence: CASSLSGTNYGYTF. The chain links TRBV7-9 to TRBJ1-2, with D tentatively TRBD1 (5 bases). Germline V CDR1 and CDR2: SEHNR, FQNEAQ (reference sequence). The CDR3 consists of 14 residues. V dropped 2 bases and J dropped 2 bases, with 9 bases sitting between them.